This TCR beta chain was recovered during a study of cytomegalovirus exposure and HLA in healthy donors. CDR1 is SGHTA, CDR2 FQGNSA, per germline. The CDR3 spans 12 residues. Primers: 60 Vbeta forward and 13 Jbeta reverse. The table came from immunoSEQ multiplex PCR; TCRdb's copy has only in-frame clones and leaves some out. Altogether about 190,000 clones are present, approximately 85% being singletons, with the ten largest covering around 2%. The chain employs TRBV7-2 and TRBJ2-1, with a tentative D call TRBD2 (6 bases). The sequence derives from a man aged 18 to 29 in good health and CMV-seronegative. Input material: PBMCs. The CDR3 sequence: CGSGQGLNEQFF. As DNA, the CDR3 is TGTGGGTCCGGCCAGGGACTCAATGAGCAGTTCTTC.